This TCR beta chain originates from a study of T cell responses to AZD1222 COVID-19 vaccine (dated by TCRdb to about 2021). Notes on the research overall: TCR sequencing covered some 250 trial participants: 200 to 210 given two doses of AZD1222 and around 26 given two doses of MenACWY control vaccine. Trial participants were enrolled by age into 18-55, 56-69 and 70-plus year subgroups, with 148, 28 and 57 TCR-sequenced participants respectively. On the study overall, not on this receptor specifically: Participants were mostly white British, with more females than males. The authors suggested clonal diversity may have been underestimated. Because no day 14 peak-response samples were available, the repertoires could be characterized only after the peak T cell response. After two AZD1222 doses, both the breadth and the depth of spike-specific TCRs were significantly higher than at day 0 and than in MenACWY recipients. The 56-69-year group was small, and its depth increase did not reach significance, likely because of low power. Vaccine-associated CD4 TCRs spanned the whole spike protein, with dominant responses in regions 160-218 and 743-854. Reportedly, close to half of the unique spike-specific TCRs recognized epitopes lying outside the regions that are mutated in the B.1.351 and B.1.1.7 variants. Conclusions about previously exposed vaccinees were limited because only a handful of AZD1222 recipients were SARS-CoV-2 seropositive at baseline.

The CDR3 regions of human TCRbeta chains were subjected to immunosequencing. The paper's processing steps were these. TCRs in the repertoires were compared against a reference library of SARS-CoV-2-specific TCRs that had been generated with the MIRA antigen-specificity platform. Breadth was defined as the fraction of unique TCRs that were SARS-CoV-2-associated. Depth was defined as the fraction of total T cells that were SARS-CoV-2-associated. Using the MIRA data, every spike-specific TCR was mapped to the spike region that the TCR reacted to and assigned to either a CD4 or a CD8 class. Log10-transformed breadth and depth values were compared by one-way ANOVA with Sidak's multiple comparisons tests. Imported from immuneACCESS, the table was reduced by TCRdb to in-frame sequences with V and J called. These copies leave out some clones; in studies compared against another copy, an unresolved V gene accounts for under half, and the cause of the remainder is not known. D and trimming were read from the DNA, whereas the V and J calls and clone size are those reported in that table. For this sample the table gives 50,000 to 60,000 clones, of which approximately 80% were detected only once. Around 5% of the sample rests with the top ten.

The time point label on this specimen signifies: about 28 days (+/-7) after the second vaccine dose. AZD1222 recipients with second doses at about 4 weeks or about 12 weeks were pooled, because spike-specific TCR depth and breadth did not differ between schedules. Vaccinee samples were obtained from the UK trials COV001 and COV002, which included a single-blind randomized controlled phase 2/3 trial of AZD1222 (ChAdOx1 nCoV-19) in healthy adults. For TCRbeta chain sequencing, PBMC samples from trial participants were taken at day 0 and at day 28 after the second dose. Comment on this clone: It lacks a known antigen. Base qualities are missing; no much larger clone stands one base away.

CDR1 and CDR2, per the germline V gene (reference sequence), are SGHNT and YYREEE. From the cysteine up to the phenylalanine, the CDR3 has a length of 14 residues. The sequence is cut down to CDR3 DNA, 42 bases in frame from base 1. The V end loses 4 bases and the J end loses 1 base, and a stretch of 11 bases separates them. This sequence uses TRBV5-4 and TRBJ1-1; the D gene is perhaps TRBD1, on 6 matching bases. This TCR was recovered from an adult who received the AZD1222 COVID-19 vaccine. The sample consisted of peripheral blood, taken 28 days after the second AZD1222 dose. The CDR3: CASSIGQSNTEAFF. The base sequence is TGTGCCAGCAGCATTGGACAGTCGAACACTGAAGCTTTCTTT.